These 11 T cell receptor beta chains were sequenced from one sample in a study of blood T cell repertoires in COVID-19. Clones were read by immunoSEQ multiplex PCR, and TCRdb kept only the in-frame ones, dropping some. Of around 180,000 clones in the sample, 75% to 90% were seen once. What was sequenced was peripheral blood. These receptors were obtained from a man between 65 and 79 years old with active or convalescent COVID-19.

This chain links TRBV5-1 with TRBJ2-3, with TRBD2 matching over 7 bases. J lost 1 base, V lost 0 bases, and 5 bases had no gene match. Germline loops: CDR1 SGHRS, CDR2 YFSETQ. This CDR3 region has 16 residues. CDR3 DNA sequence: TGCGCCAGCAGCTTGGAATCTGCGGGGGGCACAGATACGCAGTATTTT. It yields the protein CASSLESAGGTDTQYF.

The chain carries TRBV18 and TRBJ1-5; D possibly corresponds to TRBD1 (6 bases). Germline V gene lookup returns CDR1 KGHSH and CDR2 LQKENI. With 4 bases removed from V and 4 bases from J, the gap between germline ends came to 14 bases. This CDR3 has 15 amino acids. In nucleotides, the CDR3 is TGTGCCAGCTCACTCATAATGGACAGTAATCAGCCCCAGCATTTT. Its protein is CASSLIMDSNQPQHF.

The chain joins TRBV27 to TRBJ2-2; the D gene is possibly TRBD2 (6 bases). The germline gives CDR1 MNHEY, CDR2 SMNVEV (reference sequence). This CDR3 comprises 16 residues. Trimming took 6 bases from V and 4 from J, leaving 18 bases between them. CDR3 sequence (DNA): TGTGCCAGCAGGGCGGGACCTCCTCGAGCCACCGGGGAGCTGTTTTTT. It is translated as CASRAGPPRATGELFF.

This clone was seen only a few times. The CDR3 coding sequence is TGCGCCAGCAGCGAGGGACAGGAAATTTTGAACACTGAAGCTTTCTTT. The encoded protein is CASSEGQEILNTEAFF. The V call is TRBV10-1, the J call TRBJ1-1; TRBD1 aligns across 8 bases. This CDR3 has 16 residues. Losses at the gene ends were 6 bases for V and 0 bases for J; bases not matched to a gene: 9. CDR1 and CDR2 (germline): WNHNN, SYGVQD (reference sequence).

J is TRBJ2-2 and V is TRBV30; no firm D call. The germline V gene has CDR1 GTSNPN and CDR2 SVGIG (reference sequence). Trimming cost V 0 bases and J 4 bases, with 9 bases left between them. The length of the CDR3 is 14 residues. The CDR3 loop reads CAWSVRSATGELFF. The CDR3 nucleotides read TGTGCCTGGAGTGTACGGTCTGCCACCGGGGAGCTGTTTTTT.

V gene TRBV11-2 combines with J gene TRBJ2-5; 7 bases are shared with TRBD2. The ends lost 1 base at V and 1 base at J; junction bases unmatched: 3. Germline CDR1 SGHAT, CDR2 FQNNGV. This CDR3 is 15 amino acids long. The CDR3 region has the DNA TGTGCCAGCAGCTTAGCGGGAGGACTCCAAGAGACCCAGTACTTC. Translated: CASSLAGGLQETQYF.

The CDR3 reads CASSLWESGGYTF. The CDR3 region has the DNA TGTGCCAGCAGCTTGTGGGAGAGCGGTGGCTACACCTTC. This rearrangement joins TRBV5-5 to TRBJ1-2, with D uncertain. There are 13 residues in the CDR3. The germline V and J ends were trimmed by 1 base and 7 bases, with 11 bases remaining between them. Germline V gene lookup returns CDR1 SGHKS and CDR2 YYEKEE (reference sequence).

The chain joins TRBV15 to TRBJ2-1, with a weak D call TRBD2 (5 bases). Between the trimmed V and J ends, which lost 1 base and 7 bases, there was a span of 17 bases. Germline CDR1 reads LNHNV; CDR2 reads YYDKDF (reference sequence). The CDR3 covers 16 residues. CDR3 in amino acids: CATSRGPPGGSNEQFF. The CDR3 nucleotides are TGTGCCACCAGCAGAGGACCCCCCGGAGGATCGAATGAGCAGTTCTTC.

This clone appeared once. The chain joins TRBV30 to TRBJ1-4, with D unresolved. From germline, CDR1 is GTSNPN and CDR2 SVGIG (reference sequence). V was clipped by 7 bases and J by 6 bases, with 12 bases between them. The CDR3 sequence is 12 residues long. CDR3 bases: TGTGCCTCGAGCGGGGTTGATGAAAAACTGTTTTTT. Residues: CASSGVDEKLFF.

CDR3 residues: CASSVQRGDTQYF. Written as DNA, the CDR3 is TGTGCCAGTAGTGTGCAGCGGGGAGATACGCAGTATTTT. This chain links TRBV19 with TRBJ2-3; 7 nucleotides agree with TRBD2. Germline V CDR1 and CDR2: LNHDA, SQIVND (reference sequence). Losses at the gene ends were 5 bases for V and 5 bases for J; bases not matched to a gene: 4. This CDR3 region has 13 residues. The full variable domain, with the rest looked up from reference TRBV19 and TRBJ2-3, is DGGITQSPKYLFRKEGQNVTLSCEQNLNHDAMYWYRQDPGQGLRLIYYSQIVNDFQKGDIAEGYSVSREKKESFPLTVTSAQKNPTAFYLCASSVQRGDTQYFGPGTRLTVL.

In this sample, this clone turned up once. The CDR3 coding sequence is TGCAGTGCTAGTCCCCCTCCGACGCGGGGCAATCAGCCCCAGCATTTT. Protein: CSASPPPTRGNQPQHF. This chain joins TRBV20-1 and TRBJ1-5, with D unresolved. The length of the CDR3 is 16 residues. V dropped 3 bases and J dropped 2 bases, with 17 bases sitting between them. CDR1 is DFQATT, CDR2 SNEGSKA, per germline (reference sequence).